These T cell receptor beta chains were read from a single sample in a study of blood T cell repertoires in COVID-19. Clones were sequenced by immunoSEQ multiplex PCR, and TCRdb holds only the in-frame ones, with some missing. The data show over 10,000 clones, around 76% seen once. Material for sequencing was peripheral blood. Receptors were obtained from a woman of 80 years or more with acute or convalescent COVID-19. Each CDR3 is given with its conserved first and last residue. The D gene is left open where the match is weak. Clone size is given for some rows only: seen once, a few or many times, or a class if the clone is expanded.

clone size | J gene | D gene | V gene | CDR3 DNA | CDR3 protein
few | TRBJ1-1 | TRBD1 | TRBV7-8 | TGTGCCAGCAGCGCAAACAGGGGGAGCTACACTGAAGCTTTCTTT | CASSANRGSYTEAFF
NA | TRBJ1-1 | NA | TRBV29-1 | TGCAGCGTTGACGAGGCCTCCGAAGCTTTCTTT | CSVDEASEAFF
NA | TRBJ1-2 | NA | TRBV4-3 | TGCGCCAGCAGCCAAGGACAGACCTATGGCTACACCTTC | CASSQGQTYGYTF
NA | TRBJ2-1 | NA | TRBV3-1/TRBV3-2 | TGTGCCAGCAGCCCCCTAGGGGGAAGCTCCTACAATGAGCAGTTCTTC | CASSPLGGSSYNEQFF
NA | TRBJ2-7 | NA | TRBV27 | TGTGCCAGCAGTTTTTCAGGGAACCGACAGTACTTC | CASSFSGNRQYF
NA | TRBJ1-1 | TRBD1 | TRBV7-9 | TGTGCCAGCAGCTTAGGGGGGACAGGCGACACTGAAGCTTTCTTT | CASSLGGTGDTEAFF
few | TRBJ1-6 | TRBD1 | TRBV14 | TGTGCCAGCAGCCAGCTACAGGGGAATTCACCCCTCCACTTT | CASSQLQGNSPLHF
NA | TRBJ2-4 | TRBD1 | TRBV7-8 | TGTGCCAGCAGCTTCATGACAGGGGACCCGCCGGGGATTCAGTACTTC | CASSFMTGDPPGIQYF
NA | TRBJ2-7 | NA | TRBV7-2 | TGTGCCAGCAGCTTAGACCCCGGGTACGAGCAGTACTTC | CASSLDPGYEQYF
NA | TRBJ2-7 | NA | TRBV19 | TGTGCCAGTAGTAGTTGGGAGAGGTGGTACGAGCAGTACTTC | CASSSWERWYEQYF
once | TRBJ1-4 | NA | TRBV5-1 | TGCGCCAGCAGCTTTGGGGGGGCGAGTGAAAAACTGTTTTTT | CASSFGGASEKLFF